A few counts support the clone carrying this T cell receptor beta chain. What it recognizes is unknown. Germline V CDR1 and CDR2: SEHNR, FQNEAQ (reference sequence). V was clipped by 5 bases and J by 5 bases, with 18 bases between them. The CDR3 runs to 16 residues. With a J-beta primer mix and a sample-barcoded 5' primer, a second PCR ran roughly 7 to 11 cycles. TCRdb itself ran the 5' RACE reads through MiXCR, one entry per CDR3 protein. Of 600,000 to 900,000 distinct CDR3 sequences listed, about 26% are singletons. Total RNA extraction produced at least 6 micrograms (per sample) for the study. This specimen belongs to a study of blood T cells in healthy people across ages. General study results and limits: Naive and antigen-experienced cells were not separated, limiting conclusive comparison.

Separately, the same data were catalogued under a study of T cells of mothers and their children.

The genes are TRBV7-9 and TRBJ1-4, with TRBD1 as a possible D gene (6 bases). This receptor was identified in a boy aged 10-17 years in good health. The source material was blood. The CDR3 sequence is CASSPDEGGRNEKLFF. CDR3 nucleotide sequence: TGTGCCAGCAGCCCCGATGAGGGGGGCCGGAATGAAAAACTGTTTTTT.